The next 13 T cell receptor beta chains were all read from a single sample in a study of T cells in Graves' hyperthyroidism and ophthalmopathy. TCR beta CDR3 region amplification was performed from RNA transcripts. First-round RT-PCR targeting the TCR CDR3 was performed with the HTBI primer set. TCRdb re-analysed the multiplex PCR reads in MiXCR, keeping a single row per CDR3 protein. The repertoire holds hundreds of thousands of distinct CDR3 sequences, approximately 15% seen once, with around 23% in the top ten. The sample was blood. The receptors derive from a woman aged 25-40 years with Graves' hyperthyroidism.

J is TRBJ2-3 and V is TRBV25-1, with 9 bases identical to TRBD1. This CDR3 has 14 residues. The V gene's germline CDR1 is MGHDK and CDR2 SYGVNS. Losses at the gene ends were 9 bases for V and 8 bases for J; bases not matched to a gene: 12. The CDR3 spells CASAGDRESGTQYF. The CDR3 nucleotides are TGTGCCAGTGCTGGGGACAGGGAATCCGGTACGCAGTATTTT.

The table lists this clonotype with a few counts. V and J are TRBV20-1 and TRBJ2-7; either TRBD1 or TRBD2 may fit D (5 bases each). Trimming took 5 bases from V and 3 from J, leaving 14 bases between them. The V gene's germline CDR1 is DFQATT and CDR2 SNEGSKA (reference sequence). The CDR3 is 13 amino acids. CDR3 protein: CSALRDVDYEQYF. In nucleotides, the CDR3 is TGCAGTGCTCTCCGGGACGTTGACTACGAGCAGTACTTC.

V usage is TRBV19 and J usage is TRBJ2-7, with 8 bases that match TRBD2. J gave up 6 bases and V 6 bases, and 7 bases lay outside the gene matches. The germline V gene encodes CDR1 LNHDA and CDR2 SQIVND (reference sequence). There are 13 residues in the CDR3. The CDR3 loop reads CASRRASGGEQYF. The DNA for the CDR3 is TGTGCCAGTAGACGGGCCAGCGGGGGCGAGCAGTACTTC.

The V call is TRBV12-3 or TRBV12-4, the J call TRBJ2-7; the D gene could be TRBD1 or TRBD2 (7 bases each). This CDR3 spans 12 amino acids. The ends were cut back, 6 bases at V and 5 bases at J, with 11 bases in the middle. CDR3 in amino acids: CASSPGGDEQYF. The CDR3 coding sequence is TGTGCCAGCAGCCCAGGGGGGGACGAGCAGTACTTC.

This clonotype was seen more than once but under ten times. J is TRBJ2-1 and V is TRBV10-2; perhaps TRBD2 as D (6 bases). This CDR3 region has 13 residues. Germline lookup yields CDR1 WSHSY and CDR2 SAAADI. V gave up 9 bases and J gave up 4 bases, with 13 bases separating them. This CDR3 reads CASRLGKYNEQFF. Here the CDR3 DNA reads TGCGCCAGTAGACTAGGCAAATACAATGAGCAGTTCTTC.

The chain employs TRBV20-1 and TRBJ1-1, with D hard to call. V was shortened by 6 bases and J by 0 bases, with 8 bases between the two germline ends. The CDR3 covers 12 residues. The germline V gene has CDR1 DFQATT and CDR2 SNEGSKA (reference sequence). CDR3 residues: CSAKVLNTEAFF. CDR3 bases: TGCAGTGCAAAGGTGCTGAACACTGAAGCTTTCTTT.

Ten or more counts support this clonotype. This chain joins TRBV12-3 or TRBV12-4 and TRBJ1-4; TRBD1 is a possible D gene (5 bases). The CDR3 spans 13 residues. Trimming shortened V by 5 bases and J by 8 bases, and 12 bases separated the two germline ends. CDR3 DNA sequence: TGTGCCAGCAGTCGGGGGTTAGCAGAAAAACTGTTTTTT. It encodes CASSRGLAEKLFF.

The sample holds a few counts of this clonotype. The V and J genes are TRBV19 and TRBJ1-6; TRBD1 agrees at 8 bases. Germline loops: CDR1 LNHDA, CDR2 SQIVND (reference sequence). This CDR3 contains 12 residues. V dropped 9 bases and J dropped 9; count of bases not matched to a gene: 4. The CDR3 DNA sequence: TGTGCCAGCCGGACAGGGAGTTCACCCCTCCACTTT. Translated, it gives CASRTGSSPLHF. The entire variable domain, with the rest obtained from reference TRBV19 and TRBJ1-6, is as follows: DGGITQSPKYLFRKEGQNVTLSCEQNLNHDAMYWYRQDPGQGLRLIYYSQIVNDFQKGDIAEGYSVSREKKESFPLTVTSAQKNPTAFYLCASRTGSSPLHFGNGTRLTVT.

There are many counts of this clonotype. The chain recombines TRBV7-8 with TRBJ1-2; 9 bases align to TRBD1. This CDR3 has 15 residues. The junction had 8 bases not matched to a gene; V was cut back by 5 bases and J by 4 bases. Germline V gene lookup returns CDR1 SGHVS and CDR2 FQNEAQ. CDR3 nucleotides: TGTGCCAGCAGCACCCGGGACAGGGTCGCCTATGGCTACACCTTC. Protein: CASSTRDRVAYGYTF.

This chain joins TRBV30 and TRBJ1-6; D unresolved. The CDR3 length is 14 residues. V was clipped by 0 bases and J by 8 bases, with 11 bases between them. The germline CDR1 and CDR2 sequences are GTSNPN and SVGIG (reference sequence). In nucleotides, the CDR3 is TGTGCCTGGAGTGTAACGGCGGGCGATTCACCCCTCCACTTT. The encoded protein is CAWSVTAGDSPLHF.

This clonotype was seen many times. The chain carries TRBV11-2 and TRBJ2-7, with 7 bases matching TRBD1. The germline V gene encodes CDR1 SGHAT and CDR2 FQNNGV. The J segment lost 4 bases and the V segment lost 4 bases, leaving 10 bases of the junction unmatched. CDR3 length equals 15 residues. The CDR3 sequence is CASSYGPRGIYEQYF. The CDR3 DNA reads TGTGCCAGCAGCTACGGGCCCAGGGGGATATACGAGCAGTACTTC.

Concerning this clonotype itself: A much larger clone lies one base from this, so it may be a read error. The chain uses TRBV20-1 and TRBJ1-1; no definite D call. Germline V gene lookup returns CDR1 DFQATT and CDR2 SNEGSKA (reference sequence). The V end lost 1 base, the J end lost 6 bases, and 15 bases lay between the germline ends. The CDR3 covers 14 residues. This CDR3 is CSARGPAAGSEAFF. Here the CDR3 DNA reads TGCAGTGCTAGAGGCCCGGCGGCGGGGTCTGAAGCTTTCTTT.

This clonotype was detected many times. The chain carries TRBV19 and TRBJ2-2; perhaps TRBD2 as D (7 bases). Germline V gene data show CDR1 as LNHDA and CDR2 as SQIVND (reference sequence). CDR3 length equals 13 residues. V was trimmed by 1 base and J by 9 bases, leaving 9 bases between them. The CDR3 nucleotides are TGTGCCAGTAGTATAGCGGGGGGCCGGGAGCTGTTTTTT. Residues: CASSIAGGRELFF.